This entry concerns a single T cell receptor (beta chain). Its specificity is unknown. These data belong to a study of T cells after yellow fever vaccination. In germline, CDR1 is MNHNY, CDR2 SVGAGI (reference sequence). Between the trimmed V and J ends, which lost 1 base and 2 bases, there was a span of 15 bases. CDR3 length equals 16 residues. Study-level results: Researchers report a weaker secondary response that nonetheless peaked faster, day 5 versus 15.

Synthesis of TCR cDNA relied on 5'RACE template switching, which attached a universal primer site and UMIs. Via MiXCR, TCRdb re-called the 5' RACE reads, giving one row per CDR3 protein. The sample lists hundreds of thousands of distinct CDR3 sequences, roughly a sixth occurring once. The sample in question was PBMCs, obtained before the yellow fever booster vaccination. This sequence originates from a young man who received the YFV17D yellow fever vaccine. The chain has TRBV6-6 and TRBJ2-7, with D maybe TRBD1 (5 bases). CDR3 region: CASSYYFEDSPYEQYF. Here the CDR3 DNA reads TGTGCCAGCAGTTACTACTTCGAAGACAGTCCCTACGAGCAGTACTTC.